The 9 T cell receptor beta chains listed next were all sequenced from one sample in a study of cytomegalovirus exposure and HLA in healthy donors. The PCR contained 60 Vbeta and 13 Jbeta primers. Clones were sequenced by immunoSEQ multiplex PCR, and TCRdb holds only the in-frame ones, with some missing. The table records approximately 73,000 clones, roughly 70% of them present only once. The specimen sequenced was PBMCs. These receptors were obtained from a man between 65 and 79 years old in good health and CMV-seronegative.

The rearrangement links TRBV6-5 to TRBJ1-5; D unclear. Germline V lookup: CDR1 MNHEY, CDR2 SVGAGI. The CDR3 contains 14 residues. Deletions cut 5 bases from V and 6 bases from J, with 14 bases between. CDR3 bases: TGTGCCAGCAGTGTCGGGAGAGGGAGTCAGCCCCAGCATTTT. Residues: CASSVGRGSQPQHF.

The chain employs TRBV19 and TRBJ2-1, with 8 bases lining up with TRBD2. The junction had 3 bases not matched to a gene; V was cut back by 2 bases and J by 0 bases. The CDR3 length is 16 residues. The germline gives CDR1 LNHDA, CDR2 SQIVND (reference sequence). CDR3 bases: TGTGCCAGTAGTATATCAGCGGGGGCCTCCTACAATGAGCAGTTCTTC. Its protein product is CASSISAGASYNEQFF. The full variable domain, in which reference TRBV19 and TRBJ2-1 provide the parts outside the CDR3, is DGGITQSPKYLFRKEGQNVTLSCEQNLNHDAMYWYRQDPGQGLRLIYYSQIVNDFQKGDIAEGYSVSREKKESFPLTVTSAQKNPTAFYLCASSISAGASYNEQFFGPGTRLTVL.

The chain links TRBV7-2 to TRBJ1-4, with 8 bases identical to TRBD1. V dropped 3 bases and J dropped 8; count of bases not matched to a gene: 8. Germline CDR1 SGHTA, CDR2 FQGNSA. The CDR3 consists of 15 residues. The CDR3: CASSFQGARGEKLFF. CDR3 in DNA: TGTGCCAGCAGCTTTCAGGGGGCAAGGGGGGAAAAACTGTTTTTT.

V usage is TRBV10-2 and J usage is TRBJ2-2, with TRBD1 as a possible D gene (5 bases). The CDR3 has 15 residues. CDR1 is WSHSY and CDR2 is SAAADI in the germline V gene. Trimming pared 7 bases from V and 4 bases from J, leaving 16 bases between. DNA for the CDR3: TGCGCCAGCACCGACTGGCAGGGCAGCACCGGGGAGCTGTTTTTT. This translates into CASTDWQGSTGELFF.

The rearrangement uses TRBV5-1 and TRBJ1-3; TRBD1 might be the D (6 bases). Trimming cost V 2 bases and J 1 base, with 10 bases left between them. The germline CDR1 and CDR2 sequences are SGHRS and YFSETQ. This CDR3 has 15 residues. Here the CDR3 DNA reads TGCGCCAGCAGCTTACAGGGCGGGTCTGGAAACACCATATATTTT. Translated, it gives CASSLQGGSGNTIYF.

The CDR3 DNA is TGCGCCAGCAGCCTACAGGGCAATGAGCAGTTCTTC. This translates into CASSLQGNEQFF. The chain has TRBV5-1 and TRBJ2-1, with D possibly matching TRBD1 (6 bases). Between the trimmed V and J ends, which lost 4 bases and 6 bases, there was a span of 8 bases. From germline, CDR1 is SGHRS and CDR2 YFSETQ. CDR3 length: 12 amino acids.

The chain employs TRBV28 and TRBJ2-1, with 7 nucleotides matching TRBD1. The V gene end was trimmed by 5 bases and the J gene end by 6 bases; junction bases not matched to a gene: 10. CDR3 length: 15 residues. Germline V gene sequence: CDR1 MDHEN, CDR2 SYDVKM. CDR3: CASSATGTVINEQFF. CDR3 nucleotide sequence: TGTGCCAGCAGTGCTACGGGGACAGTAATCAATGAGCAGTTCTTC.

This clone was seen only once. The chain couples TRBV2 to TRBJ2-1, with D maybe TRBD1 (6 bases). Germline CDR1 reads SNHLY; CDR2 reads FYNNEI. The CDR3 has 15 residues. V was cut by 4 bases and J by 5 bases, with 15 bases left in between. CDR3 loop: CASSGGLGMDNEQFF. CDR3 nucleotide sequence: TGTGCCAGCAGTGGGGGGCTGGGGATGGACAATGAGCAGTTCTTC.

The chain carries TRBV28 and TRBJ1-2; 9 bases line up with TRBD1. Per the germline V gene, CDR1 is MDHEN and CDR2 is SYDVKM. After removal of 5 bases from V and 2 bases from J, the junction contained 9 bases not matched to a gene. The CDR3 is 16 amino acids. CDR3 sequence (DNA): TGTGCCAGCAGTCTAATACAGGGGGCGGTCAACTATGGCTACACCTTC. This gives the protein CASSLIQGAVNYGYTF.